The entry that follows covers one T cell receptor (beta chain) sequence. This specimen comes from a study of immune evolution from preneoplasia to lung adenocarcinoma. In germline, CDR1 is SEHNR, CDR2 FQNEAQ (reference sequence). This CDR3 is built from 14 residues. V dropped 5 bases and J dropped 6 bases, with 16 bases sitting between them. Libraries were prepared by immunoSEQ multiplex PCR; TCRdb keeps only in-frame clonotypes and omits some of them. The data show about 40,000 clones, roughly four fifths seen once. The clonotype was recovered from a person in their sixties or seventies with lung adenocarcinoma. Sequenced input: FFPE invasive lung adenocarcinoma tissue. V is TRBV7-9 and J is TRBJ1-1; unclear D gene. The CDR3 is CASSPSYEGSEAFF. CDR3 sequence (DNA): TGTGCCAGCAGCCCCTCCTATGAGGGCTCTGAAGCTTTCTTT.